A selection of T cell receptor beta chains follows, all from one sample in a study of blood T cell repertoires in COVID-19. Assay: immunoSEQ multiplex PCR; the TCRdb copy retains only in-frame clones and omits some. The table includes approximately 260,000 clones, about 79% detected once. The sample was peripheral blood. These receptors were taken from a woman older than 75 with acute or convalescent COVID-19. CDR3s include the opening cysteine and the closing phenylalanine or tryptophan. A D gene is named only where the DNA matches it firmly. Expanded clones are given a class, and other clones once, few, many or no size at all.

clone_size	v_call	j_call	d_call	cdr3_aa	cdr3_nt
NA	TRBV11-2	TRBJ2-7	NA	CASSLAGAYEQYF	TGTGCCAGCAGCTTAGCCGGAGCCTACGAGCAGTACTTC
NA	TRBV28	TRBJ1-1	TRBD1	CASSLTGTANTEAFF	TGTGCCAGCAGTTTAACCGGGACAGCGAACACTGAAGCTTTCTTT
NA	TRBV19	TRBJ2-7	NA	CASSIFLRLNRPTPYEQYF	TGTGCCAGTAGTATATTCTTAAGGTTAAACAGACCTACTCCCTACGAGCAGTACTTC
NA	TRBV27	TRBJ2-2	TRBD2	CASSILGRGGAGELFF	TGTGCCAGCAGTATCCTAGGGCGGGGGGGGGCCGGGGAGCTGTTTTTT
NA	TRBV15	TRBJ2-4	NA	CATSRPQGKNIQYF	TGTGCCACCAGCAGACCCCAGGGTAAAAACATTCAGTACTTC
NA	TRBV30	TRBJ2-3	TRBD2	CAWSVRSGGAIDTQYF	TGTGCCTGGAGTGTGCGGAGCGGGGGGGCCATAGATACGCAGTATTTT
NA	TRBV7-9	TRBJ1-6	TRBD1	CASSYRTGGSPLHF	TGTGCCAGCAGCTACCGGACAGGGGGCTCACCCCTCCACTTT
NA	TRBV14	TRBJ2-3	NA	CASSPHITDTQYF	TGTGCCAGCAGCCCACACATCACAGATACGCAGTATTTT
few	TRBV9	TRBJ1-5	NA	CASSRGGIGGNQPQHF	TGTGCCAGCAGCCGGGGCGGGATCGGGGGTAATCAGCCCCAGCATTTT
NA	TRBV19	TRBJ1-5	NA	CASSMAGFVNQPQHF	TGTGCCAGTAGTATGGCGGGCTTCGTGAATCAGCCCCAGCATTTT
NA	TRBV7-2	TRBJ2-5	TRBD2	CATSREGGGQETQYF	TGTGCCACGTCCCGGGAGGGGGGCGGGCAAGAGACCCAGTACTTC
NA	TRBV2	TRBJ1-4	NA	CASSEGQATNEKLFF	TGTGCCAGCAGTGAAGGACAGGCAACTAATGAAAAACTGTTTTTT
NA	TRBV28	TRBJ1-2	NA	CASGGGTMSYTF	TGTGCCAGCGGAGGCGGGACTATGAGCTACACCTTC
few	TRBV7-9	TRBJ1-1	TRBD1	CASSLKDRPEAFF	TGTGCCAGCAGCTTAAAGGACAGGCCTGAAGCTTTCTTT
few	TRBV4-2	TRBJ2-4	TRBD1	CASSQDIDRGRFGIQYF	TGTGCCAGCAGCCAAGATATCGACAGGGGGCGATTTGGCATTCAGTACTTC
NA	TRBV28	TRBJ1-5	NA	CASSSGDQPQHF	TGTGCCAGCAGTTCCGGGGATCAGCCCCAGCATTTT
NA	TRBV5-5	TRBJ1-1	TRBD1	CASSTGERNTEAFF	TGTGCCAGCTCGACAGGGGAAAGGAACACTGAAGCTTTCTTT
NA	TRBV6-1	TRBJ2-3	TRBD1	CASSEPGQGASDTQYF	TGTGCCAGCAGTGAACCGGGACAGGGGGCTTCAGATACGCAGTATTTT
few	TRBV2	TRBJ1-5	TRBD1	CASRAGTGVSQPQHF	TGTGCCAGCAGGGCCGGGACAGGGGTAAGTCAGCCCCAGCATTTT
NA	TRBV5-5	TRBJ2-5	NA	CASSLSNRKETQYF	TGTGCCAGCAGCCTTTCCAACAGGAAAGAGACCCAGTACTTC
NA	TRBV7-3	TRBJ2-3	TRBD2	CASSLAGGQGDTQYF	TGTGCCAGCAGCTTGGCGGGGGGGCAAGGAGATACGCAGTATTTT
NA	TRBV2	TRBJ2-7	NA	CASSERVGPFSYEQYF	TGTGCCAGCAGTGAGAGGGTTGGACCCTTTTCCTACGAGCAGTACTTC
once	TRBV11-2	TRBJ1-3	NA	CASSPSGGAGNTIYF	TGTGCCAGCAGCCCCTCCGGGGGAGCTGGAAACACCATATATTTT
NA	TRBV3-1/TRBV3-2	TRBJ1-2	TRBD1	CASSQESGGAGGYTF	TGTGCCAGCAGCCAAGAGTCAGGGGGCGCCGGTGGCTACACCTTC